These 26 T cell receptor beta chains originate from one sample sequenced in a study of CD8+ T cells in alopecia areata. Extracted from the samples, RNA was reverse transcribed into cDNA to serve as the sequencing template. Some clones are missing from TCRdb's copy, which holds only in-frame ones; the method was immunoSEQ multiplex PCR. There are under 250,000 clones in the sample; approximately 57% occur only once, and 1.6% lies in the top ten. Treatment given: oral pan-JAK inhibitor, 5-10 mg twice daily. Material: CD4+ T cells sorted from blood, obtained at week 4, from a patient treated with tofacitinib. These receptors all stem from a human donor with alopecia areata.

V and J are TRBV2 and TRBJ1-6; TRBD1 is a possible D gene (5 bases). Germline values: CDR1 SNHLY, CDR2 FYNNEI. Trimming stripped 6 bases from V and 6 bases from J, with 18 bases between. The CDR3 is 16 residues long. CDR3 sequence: CASSRNAAGSNSPLHF. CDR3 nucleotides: TGTGCCAGCAGCAGGAACGCGGCAGGGAGTAATTCACCCCTCCACTTT. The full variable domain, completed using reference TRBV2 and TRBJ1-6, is EPEVTQTPSHQVTQMGQEVILRCVPISNHLYFYWYRQILGQKVEFLVSFYNNEISEKSEIFDDQFSVERPDGSNFTLKIRSTKLEDSAMYFCASSRNAAGSNSPLHFGNGTRLTVT.

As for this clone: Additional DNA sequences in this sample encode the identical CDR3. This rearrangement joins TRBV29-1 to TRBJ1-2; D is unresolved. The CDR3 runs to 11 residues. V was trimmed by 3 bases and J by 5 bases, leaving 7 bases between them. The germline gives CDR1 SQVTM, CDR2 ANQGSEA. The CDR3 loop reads CSVEGGYGYTF. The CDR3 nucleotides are TGCAGCGTTGAGGGCGGTTATGGCTACACCTTC.

The CDR3 reads CSVGGAGNTIYF. In nucleotides, the CDR3 is TGCAGCGTGGGGGGAGCTGGAAACACCATATATTTT. This chain links TRBV29-1 with TRBJ1-3, with D possibly TRBD1 on 5 matching bases. Trimming cost V 6 bases and J 2 bases, with 8 bases left between them. Germline V gene sequence: CDR1 SQVTM, CDR2 ANQGSEA. The CDR3 consists of 12 residues.

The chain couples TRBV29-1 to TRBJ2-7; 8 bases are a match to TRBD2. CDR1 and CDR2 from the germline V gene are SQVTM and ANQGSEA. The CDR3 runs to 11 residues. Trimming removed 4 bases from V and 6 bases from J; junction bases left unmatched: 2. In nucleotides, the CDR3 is TGCAGCGTTGCTCTAGCGGGCGAGCAGTACTTC. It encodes CSVALAGEQYF.

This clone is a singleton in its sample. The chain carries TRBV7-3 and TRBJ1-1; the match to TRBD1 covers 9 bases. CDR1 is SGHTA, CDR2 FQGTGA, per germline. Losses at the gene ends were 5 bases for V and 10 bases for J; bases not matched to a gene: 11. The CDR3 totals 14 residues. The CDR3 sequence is CASSPSDRGDAAFF. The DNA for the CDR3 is TGTGCCAGCAGCCCATCCGACAGGGGGGACGCAGCTTTCTTT.

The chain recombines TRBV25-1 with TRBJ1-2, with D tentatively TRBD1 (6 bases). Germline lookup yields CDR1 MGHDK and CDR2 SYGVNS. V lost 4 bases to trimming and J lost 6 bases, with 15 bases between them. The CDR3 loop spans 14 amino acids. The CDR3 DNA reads TGTGCCAGCAGTGCCCCGGACAGAGAACATGGCTACACCTTC. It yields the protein CASSAPDREHGYTF.

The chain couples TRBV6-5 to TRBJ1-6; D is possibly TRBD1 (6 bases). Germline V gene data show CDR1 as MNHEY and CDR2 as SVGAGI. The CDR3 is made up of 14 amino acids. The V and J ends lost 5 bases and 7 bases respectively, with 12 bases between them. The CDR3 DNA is TGTGCCAGCAGTCCGAACGACAGGAATTCACCCCTCCACTTT. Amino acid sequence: CASSPNDRNSPLHF.

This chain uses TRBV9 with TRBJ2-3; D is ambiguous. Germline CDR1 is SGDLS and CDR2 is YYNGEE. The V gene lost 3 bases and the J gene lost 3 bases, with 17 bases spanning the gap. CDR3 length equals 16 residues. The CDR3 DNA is TGTGCCAGCAGCGATGGGAAAGACTGGAAGACAGATACGCAGTATTTT. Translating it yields CASSDGKDWKTDTQYF.

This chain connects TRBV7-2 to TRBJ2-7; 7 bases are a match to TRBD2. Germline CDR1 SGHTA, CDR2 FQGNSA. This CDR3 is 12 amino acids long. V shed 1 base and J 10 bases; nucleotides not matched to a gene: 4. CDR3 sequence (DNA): TGTGCCAGCAGCTTAGGGGCGGGAGCCCAGTACTTC. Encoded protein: CASSLGAGAQYF.

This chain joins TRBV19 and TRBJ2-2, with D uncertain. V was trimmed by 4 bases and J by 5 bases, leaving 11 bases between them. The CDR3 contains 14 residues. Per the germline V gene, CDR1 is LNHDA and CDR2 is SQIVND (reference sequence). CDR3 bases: TGTGCCAGTAGTACACCGGAGAGTACCGGGGAGCTGTTTTTT. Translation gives CASSTPESTGELFF.

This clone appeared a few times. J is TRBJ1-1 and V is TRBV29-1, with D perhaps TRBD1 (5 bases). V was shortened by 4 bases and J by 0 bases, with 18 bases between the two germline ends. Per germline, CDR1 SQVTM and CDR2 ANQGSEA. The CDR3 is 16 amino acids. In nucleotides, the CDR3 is TGCAGCGTTGTGGGCACGACAAAAGGGGTGAACACTGAAGCTTTCTTT. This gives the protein CSVVGTTKGVNTEAFF.

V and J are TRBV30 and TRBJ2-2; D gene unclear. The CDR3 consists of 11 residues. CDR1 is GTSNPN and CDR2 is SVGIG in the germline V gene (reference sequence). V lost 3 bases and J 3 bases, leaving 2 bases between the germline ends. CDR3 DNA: TGTGCCTGGAGGGACACCGGGGAGCTGTTTTTT. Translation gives CAWRDTGELFF.

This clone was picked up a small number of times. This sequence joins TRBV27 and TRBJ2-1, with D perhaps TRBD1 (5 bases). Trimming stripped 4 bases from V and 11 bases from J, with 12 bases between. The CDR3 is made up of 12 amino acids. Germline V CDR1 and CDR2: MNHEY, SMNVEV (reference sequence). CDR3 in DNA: TGTGCCAGCAGTTGGCAGGGCGGTCAGCAGTTCTTC. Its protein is CASSWQGGQQFF.

This chain's CDR3 is CASSQDDGVAGYTF. In nucleotides, the CDR3 is TGCGCCAGCAGCCAAGACGACGGGGTTGCTGGCTACACCTTC. The rearrangement uses TRBV4-3 and TRBJ1-2; D is uncertain. V lost 0 bases, J lost 7 bases, and 12 bases lay in between. CDR3 length equals 14 residues. Germline CDR1 and CDR2: LGHNA and YSLEER.

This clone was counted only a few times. The CDR3 nucleotides are TGCGCCAGCAGCACGACGGCTTTCAACACTGAAGCTTTCTTT. As protein: CASSTTAFNTEAFF. The V and J genes are TRBV5-1 and TRBJ1-1; D uncertain. The CDR3 spans 14 residues. Germline V CDR1 and CDR2: SGHRS, YFSETQ. V lost 4 bases and J 2 bases, leaving 12 bases between the germline ends.

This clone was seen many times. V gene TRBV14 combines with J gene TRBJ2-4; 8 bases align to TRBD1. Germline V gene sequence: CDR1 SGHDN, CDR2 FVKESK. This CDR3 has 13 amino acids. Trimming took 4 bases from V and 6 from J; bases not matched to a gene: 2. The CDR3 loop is CASSRQGLNIQYF. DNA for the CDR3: TGTGCCAGCAGCCGACAGGGGTTAAACATTCAGTACTTC.

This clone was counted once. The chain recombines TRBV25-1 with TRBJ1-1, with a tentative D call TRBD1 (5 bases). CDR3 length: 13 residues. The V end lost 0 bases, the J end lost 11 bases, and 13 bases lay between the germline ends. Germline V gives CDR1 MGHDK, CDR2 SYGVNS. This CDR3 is CASSEYFGEGAFF. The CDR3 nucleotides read TGTGCCAGCAGTGAATATTTCGGGGAGGGGGCTTTCTTT.

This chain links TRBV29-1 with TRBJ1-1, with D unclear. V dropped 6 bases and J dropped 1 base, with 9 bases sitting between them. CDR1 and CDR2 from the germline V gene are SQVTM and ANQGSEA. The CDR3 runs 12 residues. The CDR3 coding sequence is TGCAGCGTAACATTACAGAACACTGAAGCTTTCTTT. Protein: CSVTLQNTEAFF.

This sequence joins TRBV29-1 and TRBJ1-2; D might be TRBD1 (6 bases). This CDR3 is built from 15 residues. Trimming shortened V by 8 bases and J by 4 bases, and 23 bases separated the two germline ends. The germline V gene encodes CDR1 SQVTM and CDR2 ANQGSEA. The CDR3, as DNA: TGCAGCATCTCACCCCCACAGGGTCAACTCTATGGCTACACCTTC. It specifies CSISPPQGQLYGYTF.

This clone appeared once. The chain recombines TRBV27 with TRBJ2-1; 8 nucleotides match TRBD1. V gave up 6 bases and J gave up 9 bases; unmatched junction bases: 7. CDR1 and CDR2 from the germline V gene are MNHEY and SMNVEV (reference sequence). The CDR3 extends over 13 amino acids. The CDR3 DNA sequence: TGTGCCAGCAGAAGACAGGGGCTGGTTGAGCAGTTCTTC. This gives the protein CASRRQGLVEQFF.

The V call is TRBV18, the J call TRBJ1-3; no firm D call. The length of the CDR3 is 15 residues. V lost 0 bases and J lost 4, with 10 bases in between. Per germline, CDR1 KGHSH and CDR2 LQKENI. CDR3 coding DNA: TGTGCCAGCTCACCACCGGCGAGGGCCGGAAACACCATATATTTT. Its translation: CASSPPARAGNTIYF.

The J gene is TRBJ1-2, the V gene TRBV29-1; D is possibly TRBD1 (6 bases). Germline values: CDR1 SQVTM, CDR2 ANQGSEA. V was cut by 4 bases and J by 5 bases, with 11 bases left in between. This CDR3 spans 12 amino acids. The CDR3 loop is CSVAGVWYGYTF. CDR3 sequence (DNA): TGCAGCGTTGCAGGGGTTTGGTATGGCTACACCTTC.

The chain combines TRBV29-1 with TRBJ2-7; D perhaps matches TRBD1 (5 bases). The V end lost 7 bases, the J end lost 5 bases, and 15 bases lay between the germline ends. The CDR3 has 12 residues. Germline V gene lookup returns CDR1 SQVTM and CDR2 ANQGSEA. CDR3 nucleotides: TGCAGCGCCCGACAGTCTCAGCACGAGCAGTACTTC. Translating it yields CSARQSQHEQYF.

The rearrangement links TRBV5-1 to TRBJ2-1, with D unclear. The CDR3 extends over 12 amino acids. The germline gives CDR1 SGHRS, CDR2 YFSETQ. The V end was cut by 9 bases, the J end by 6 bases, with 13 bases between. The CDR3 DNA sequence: TGCGCCACCTCTCGGGCCGGCAATGAGCAGTTCTTC. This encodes CATSRAGNEQFF.

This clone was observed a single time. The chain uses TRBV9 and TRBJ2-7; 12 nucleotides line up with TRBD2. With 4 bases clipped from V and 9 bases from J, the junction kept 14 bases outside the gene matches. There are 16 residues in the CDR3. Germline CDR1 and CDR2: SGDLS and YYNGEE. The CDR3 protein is CASSPGLAGTSYRQYF. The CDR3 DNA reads TGTGCCAGCAGCCCTGGACTAGCGGGGACCTCCTACCGGCAGTACTTC.

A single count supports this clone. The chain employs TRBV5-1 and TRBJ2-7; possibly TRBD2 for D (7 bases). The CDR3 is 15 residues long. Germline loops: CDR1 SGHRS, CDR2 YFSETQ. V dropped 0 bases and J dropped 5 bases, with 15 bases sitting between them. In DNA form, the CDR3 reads TGCGCCAGCAGCTTGGCCGGGGGGCCCATGGACGAGCAGTACTTC. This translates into CASSLAGGPMDEQYF.